What follows is one TCR beta chain and its context. The sample comes from a study of blood T cell repertoires in COVID-19. Background on the study: There were acute and convalescent COVID-19 samples, and they came from the United States, Italy and Spain.

In the source study's methods: Estimation of nucleated cell counts relied on the amplification of reference gene primers. Sequenced by immunoSEQ multiplex PCR; TCRdb stores in-frame clones only, minus some. D and trimming were read from the DNA, whereas the V and J calls and clone size are those reported in that table. The table shows about 320,000 clones, with 86% occurring only once. This TCR was sampled from a woman between 45 and 60 years old with acute or convalescent COVID-19. The source material was peripheral blood.

The CDR3 loop reads CASSSDTYGYTF. CDR3 bases: TGTGCCAGCAGTTCCGACACCTATGGCTACACCTTC. The genes are TRBV28 and TRBJ1-2; D ambiguous. Between the trimmed V and J ends, which lost 4 bases and 4 bases, there was a span of 7 bases. CDR3 length: 12 residues. Per germline, CDR1 MDHEN and CDR2 SYDVKM.